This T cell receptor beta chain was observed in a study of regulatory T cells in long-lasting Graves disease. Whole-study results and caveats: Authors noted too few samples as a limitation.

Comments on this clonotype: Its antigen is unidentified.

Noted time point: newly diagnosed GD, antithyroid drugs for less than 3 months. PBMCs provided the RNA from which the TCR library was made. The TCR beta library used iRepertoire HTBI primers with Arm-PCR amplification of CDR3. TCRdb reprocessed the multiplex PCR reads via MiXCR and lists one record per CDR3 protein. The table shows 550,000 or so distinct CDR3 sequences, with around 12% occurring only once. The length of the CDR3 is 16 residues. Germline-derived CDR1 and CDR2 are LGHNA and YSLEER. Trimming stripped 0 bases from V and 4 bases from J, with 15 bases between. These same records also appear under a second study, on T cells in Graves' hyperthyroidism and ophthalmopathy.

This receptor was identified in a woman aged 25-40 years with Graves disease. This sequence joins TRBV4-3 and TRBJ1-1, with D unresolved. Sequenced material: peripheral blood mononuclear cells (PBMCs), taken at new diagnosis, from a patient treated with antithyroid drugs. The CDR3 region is CASSQDWSDYGTEAFF. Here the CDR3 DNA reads TGCGCCAGCAGCCAAGATTGGAGCGATTACGGCACTGAAGCTTTCTTT.